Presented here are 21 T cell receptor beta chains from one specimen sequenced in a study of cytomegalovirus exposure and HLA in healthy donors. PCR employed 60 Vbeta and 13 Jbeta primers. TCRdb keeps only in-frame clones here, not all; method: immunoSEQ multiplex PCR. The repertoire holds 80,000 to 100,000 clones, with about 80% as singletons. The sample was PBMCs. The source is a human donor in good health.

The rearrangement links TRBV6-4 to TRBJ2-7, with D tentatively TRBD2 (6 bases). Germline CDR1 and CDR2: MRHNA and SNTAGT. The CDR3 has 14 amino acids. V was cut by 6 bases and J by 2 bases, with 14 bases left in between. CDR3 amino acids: CASSEEAGPYEQYF. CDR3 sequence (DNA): TGTGCCAGCAGCGAGGAGGCGGGGCCCTACGAGCAGTACTTC.

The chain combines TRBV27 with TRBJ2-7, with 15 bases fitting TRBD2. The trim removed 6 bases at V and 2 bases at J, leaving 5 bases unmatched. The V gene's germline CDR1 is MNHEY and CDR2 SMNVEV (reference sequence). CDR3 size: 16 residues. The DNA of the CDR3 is TGTGCCAGCAGAACCGGACTAGCGGGAGGGGCCTACGAGCAGTACTTC. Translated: CASRTGLAGGAYEQYF.

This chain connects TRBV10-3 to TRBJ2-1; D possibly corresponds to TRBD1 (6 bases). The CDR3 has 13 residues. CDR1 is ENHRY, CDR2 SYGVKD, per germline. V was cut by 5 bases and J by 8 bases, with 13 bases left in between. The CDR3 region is CAISPPGGDEQFF. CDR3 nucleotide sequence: TGTGCCATCAGTCCACCTGGGGGCGATGAGCAGTTCTTC.

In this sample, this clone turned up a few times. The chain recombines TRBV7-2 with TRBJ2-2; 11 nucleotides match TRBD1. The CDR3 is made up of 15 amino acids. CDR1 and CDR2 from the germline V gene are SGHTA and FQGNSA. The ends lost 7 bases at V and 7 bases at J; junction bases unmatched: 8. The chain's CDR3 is CASNSDRGRVGELFF. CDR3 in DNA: TGTGCCAGCAACTCGGACAGGGGGCGAGTCGGGGAGCTGTTTTTT.

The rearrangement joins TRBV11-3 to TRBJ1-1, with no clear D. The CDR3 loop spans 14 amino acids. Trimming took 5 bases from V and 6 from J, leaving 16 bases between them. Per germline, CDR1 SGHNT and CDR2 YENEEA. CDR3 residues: CASSALPGGPEAFF. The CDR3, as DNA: TGTGCCAGCAGCGCCCTACCAGGAGGCCCTGAAGCTTTCTTT.

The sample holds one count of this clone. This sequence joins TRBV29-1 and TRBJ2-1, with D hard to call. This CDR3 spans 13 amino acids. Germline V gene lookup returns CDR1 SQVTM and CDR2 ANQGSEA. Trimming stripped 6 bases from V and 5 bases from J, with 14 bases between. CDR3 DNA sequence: TGCAGCGTCAATAGCCCCCGGAACAATGAGCAGTTCTTC. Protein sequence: CSVNSPRNNEQFF.

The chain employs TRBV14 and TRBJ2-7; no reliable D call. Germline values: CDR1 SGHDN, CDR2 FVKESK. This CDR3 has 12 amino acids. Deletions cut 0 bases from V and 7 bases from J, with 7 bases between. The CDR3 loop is CASSQEPEEQYF. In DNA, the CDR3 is TGTGCCAGCAGCCAAGAGCCGGAGGAGCAGTACTTC.

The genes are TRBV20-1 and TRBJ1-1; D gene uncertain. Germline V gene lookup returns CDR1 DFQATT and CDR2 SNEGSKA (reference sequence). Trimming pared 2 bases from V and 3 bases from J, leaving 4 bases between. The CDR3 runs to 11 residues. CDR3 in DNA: TGCAGTGCTAGACAGGACACTGAAGCTTTCTTT. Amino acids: CSARQDTEAFF.

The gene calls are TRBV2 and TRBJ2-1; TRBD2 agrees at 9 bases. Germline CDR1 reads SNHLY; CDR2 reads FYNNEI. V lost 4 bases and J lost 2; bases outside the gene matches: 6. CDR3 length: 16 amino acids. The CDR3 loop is CASSGHSGSTYNEQFF. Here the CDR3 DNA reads TGTGCCAGCAGTGGACATAGCGGGAGCACCTACAATGAGCAGTTCTTC.

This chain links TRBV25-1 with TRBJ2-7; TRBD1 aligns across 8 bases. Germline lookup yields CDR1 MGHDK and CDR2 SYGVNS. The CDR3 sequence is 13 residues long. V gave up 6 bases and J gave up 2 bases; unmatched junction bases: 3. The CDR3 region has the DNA TGTGCCAGCAGGCCACAGGGGGCCTACGAGCAGTACTTC. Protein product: CASRPQGAYEQYF.

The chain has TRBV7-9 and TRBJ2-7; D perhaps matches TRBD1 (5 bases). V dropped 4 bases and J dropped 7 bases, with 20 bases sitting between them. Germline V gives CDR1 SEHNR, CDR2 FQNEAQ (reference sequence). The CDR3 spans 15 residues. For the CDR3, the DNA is TGTGCCAGCAGCTCCCGACAGTCCACCTACGAAGAGCAGTACTTC. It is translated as CASSSRQSTYEEQYF. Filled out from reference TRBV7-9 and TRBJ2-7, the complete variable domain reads DTGVSQNPRHKITKRGQNVTFRCDPISEHNRLYWYRQTLGQGPEFLTYFQNEAQLEKSRLLSDRFSAERPKGSFSTLEIQRTEQGDSAMYLCASSSRQSTYEEQYFGPGTRLTVT.

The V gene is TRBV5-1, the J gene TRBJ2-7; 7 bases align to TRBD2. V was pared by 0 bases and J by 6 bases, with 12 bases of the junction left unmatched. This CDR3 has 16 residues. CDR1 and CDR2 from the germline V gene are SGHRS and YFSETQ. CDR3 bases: TGCGCCAGCAGCTTGGTGGGGGGGAGGGCGGAACTCGAGCAGTACTTC. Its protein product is CASSLVGGRAELEQYF.

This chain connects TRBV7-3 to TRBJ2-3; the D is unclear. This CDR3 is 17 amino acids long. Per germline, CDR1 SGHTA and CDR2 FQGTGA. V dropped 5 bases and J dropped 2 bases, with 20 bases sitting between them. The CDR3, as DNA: TGTGCCAGCAGCAGAGAAGGCCCCCAGGTTATCACAGATACGCAGTATTTT. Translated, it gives CASSREGPQVITDTQYF.

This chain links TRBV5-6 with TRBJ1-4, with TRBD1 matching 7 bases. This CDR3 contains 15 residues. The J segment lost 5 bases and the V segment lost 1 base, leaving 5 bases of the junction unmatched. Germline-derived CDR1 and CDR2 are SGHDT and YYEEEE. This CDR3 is CASSLWAGGNEKLFF. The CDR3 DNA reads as TGTGCCAGCAGCTTGTGGGCAGGGGGGAATGAAAAACTGTTTTTT.

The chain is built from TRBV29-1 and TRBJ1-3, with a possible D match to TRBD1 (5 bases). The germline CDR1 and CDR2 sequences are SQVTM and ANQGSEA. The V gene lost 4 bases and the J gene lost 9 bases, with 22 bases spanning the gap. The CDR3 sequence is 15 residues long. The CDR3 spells CSVGNRGLGLGTIYF. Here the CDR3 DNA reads TGCAGCGTTGGAAATCGGGGACTCGGCCTGGGCACCATATATTTT. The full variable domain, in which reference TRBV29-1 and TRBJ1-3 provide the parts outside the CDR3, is SAVISQKPSRDICQRGTSLTIQCQVDSQVTMMFWYRQQPGQSLTLIATANQGSEATYESGFVIDKFPISRPNLTFSTLTVSNMSPEDSSIYLCSVGNRGLGLGTIYFGEGSWLTVV.

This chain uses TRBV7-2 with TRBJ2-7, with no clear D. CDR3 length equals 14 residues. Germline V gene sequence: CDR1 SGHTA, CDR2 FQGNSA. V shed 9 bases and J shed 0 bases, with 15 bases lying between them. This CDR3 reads CASALLWSSYEQYF. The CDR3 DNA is TGTGCCAGTGCGCTACTATGGAGCTCCTACGAGCAGTACTTC.

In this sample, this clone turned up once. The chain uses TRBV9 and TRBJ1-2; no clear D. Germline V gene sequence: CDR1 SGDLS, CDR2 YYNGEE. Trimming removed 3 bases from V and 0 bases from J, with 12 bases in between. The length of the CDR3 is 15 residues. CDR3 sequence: CASSESPDSNYGYTF. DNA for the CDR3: TGTGCCAGCAGCGAGAGCCCGGACTCTAACTATGGCTACACCTTC.

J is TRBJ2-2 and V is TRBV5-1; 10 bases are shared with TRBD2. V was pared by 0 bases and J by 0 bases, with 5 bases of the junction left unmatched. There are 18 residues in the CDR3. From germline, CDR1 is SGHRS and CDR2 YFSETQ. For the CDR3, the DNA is TGCGCCAGCAGCTTGGGGAGTAGCGGGGGGCCGAACACCGGGGAGCTGTTTTTT. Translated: CASSLGSSGGPNTGELFF. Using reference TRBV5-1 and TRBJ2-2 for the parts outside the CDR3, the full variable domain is KAGVTQTPRYLIKTRGQQVTLSCSPISGHRSVSWYQQTPGQGLQFLFEYFSETQRNKGNFPGRFSGRQFSNSRSEMNVSTLELGDSALYLCASSLGSSGGPNTGELFFGEGSRLTVL.

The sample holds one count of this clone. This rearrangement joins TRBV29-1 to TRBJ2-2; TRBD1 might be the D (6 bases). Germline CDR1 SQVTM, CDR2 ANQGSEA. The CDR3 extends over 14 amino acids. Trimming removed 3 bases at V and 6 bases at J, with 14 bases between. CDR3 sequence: CSVELQGLAGELFF. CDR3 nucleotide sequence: TGCAGCGTTGAGTTACAGGGATTAGCCGGGGAGCTGTTTTTT.

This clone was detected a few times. CDR3 coding DNA: TGTGCCAGCAGCTCAATCGGGACTAGAGCCTACGAGCAGTACTTC. It encodes CASSSIGTRAYEQYF. The chain recombines TRBV5-6 with TRBJ2-7; the match to TRBD2 covers 8 bases. CDR1 and CDR2 (germline): SGHDT, YYEEEE. This CDR3 comprises 15 residues. The V segment lost 3 bases and the J segment 2 bases; nucleotides outside the gene matches: 7.

The CDR3 loop is CASLPTSFTGELFF. CDR3 nucleotides: TGTGCCAGCCTTCCCACTAGTTTCACCGGGGAGCTGTTTTTT. The V gene is TRBV2, the J gene TRBJ2-2; tentatively, D is TRBD2 (5 bases). The CDR3 totals 14 residues. The germline CDR1 and CDR2 sequences are SNHLY and FYNNEI. Trimming shortened V by 8 bases and J by 4 bases, and 14 bases separated the two germline ends.